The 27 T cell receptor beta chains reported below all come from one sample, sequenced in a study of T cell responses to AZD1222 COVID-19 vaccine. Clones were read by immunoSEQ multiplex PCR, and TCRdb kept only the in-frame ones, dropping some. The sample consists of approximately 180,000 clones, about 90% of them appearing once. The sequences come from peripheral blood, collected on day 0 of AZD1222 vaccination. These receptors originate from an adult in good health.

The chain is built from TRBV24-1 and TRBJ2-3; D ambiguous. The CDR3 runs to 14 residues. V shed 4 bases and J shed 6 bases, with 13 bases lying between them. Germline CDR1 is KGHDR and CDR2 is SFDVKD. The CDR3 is CATSDHTKRDTQYF. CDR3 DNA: TGTGCCACCAGTGACCACACGAAAAGGGATACGCAGTATTTT.

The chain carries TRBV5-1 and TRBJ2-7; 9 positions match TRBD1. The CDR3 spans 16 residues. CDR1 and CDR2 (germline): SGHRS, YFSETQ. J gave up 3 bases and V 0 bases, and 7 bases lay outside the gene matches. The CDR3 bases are TGCGCCAGCAGCTTGGACCGGACAGGGGTATTCTACGAGCAGTACTTC. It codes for CASSLDRTGVFYEQYF.

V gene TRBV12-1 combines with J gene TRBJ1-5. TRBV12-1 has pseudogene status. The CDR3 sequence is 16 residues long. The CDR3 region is CASSSPPAGPGEPQHF. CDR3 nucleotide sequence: TGTGCCAGCAGCTCCCCCCCTGCGGGTCCGGGGGAGCCCCAGCATTTT.

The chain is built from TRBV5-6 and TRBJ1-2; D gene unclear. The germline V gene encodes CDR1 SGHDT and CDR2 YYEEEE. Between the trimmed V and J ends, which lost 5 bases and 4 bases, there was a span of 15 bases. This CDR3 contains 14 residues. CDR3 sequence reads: CASRSIWQPYGYTF. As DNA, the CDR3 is TGTGCCAGCAGGTCCATCTGGCAGCCCTATGGCTACACCTTC.

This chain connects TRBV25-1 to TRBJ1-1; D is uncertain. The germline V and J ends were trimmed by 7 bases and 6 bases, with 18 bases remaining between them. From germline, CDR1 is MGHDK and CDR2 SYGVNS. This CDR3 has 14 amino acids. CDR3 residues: CASTPGYILAEAFF. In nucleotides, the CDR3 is TGTGCCAGCACCCCCGGATACATTCTCGCTGAAGCTTTCTTT.

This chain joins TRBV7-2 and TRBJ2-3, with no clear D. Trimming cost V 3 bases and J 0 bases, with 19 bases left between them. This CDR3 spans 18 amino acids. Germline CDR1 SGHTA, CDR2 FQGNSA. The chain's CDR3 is CASSFQTLSDKSTDTQYF. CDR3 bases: TGTGCCAGCAGCTTCCAAACCCTATCCGACAAGAGCACAGATACGCAGTATTTT.

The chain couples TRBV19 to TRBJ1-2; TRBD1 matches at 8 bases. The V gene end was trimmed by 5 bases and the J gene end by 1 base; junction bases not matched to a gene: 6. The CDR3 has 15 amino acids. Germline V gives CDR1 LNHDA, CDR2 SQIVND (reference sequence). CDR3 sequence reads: CASSSQGAGNYGYTF. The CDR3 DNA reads TGTGCCAGTAGTTCCCAGGGGGCTGGTAACTATGGCTACACCTTC.

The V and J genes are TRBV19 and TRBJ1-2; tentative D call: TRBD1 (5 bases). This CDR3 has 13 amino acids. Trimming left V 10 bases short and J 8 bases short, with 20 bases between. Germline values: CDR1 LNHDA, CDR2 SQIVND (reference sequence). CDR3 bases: TGTGCCACTCTTGGCTGGGTCGGGGACGGCTACACCTTC. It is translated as CATLGWVGDGYTF.

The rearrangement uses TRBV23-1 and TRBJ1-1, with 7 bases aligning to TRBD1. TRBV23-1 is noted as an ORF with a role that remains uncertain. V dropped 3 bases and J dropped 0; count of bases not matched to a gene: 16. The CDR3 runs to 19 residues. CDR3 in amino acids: CASSHTGTADYHMNTEAFF. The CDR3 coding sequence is TGCGCCAGCAGTCATACGGGGACAGCGGATTATCATATGAACACTGAAGCTTTCTTT.

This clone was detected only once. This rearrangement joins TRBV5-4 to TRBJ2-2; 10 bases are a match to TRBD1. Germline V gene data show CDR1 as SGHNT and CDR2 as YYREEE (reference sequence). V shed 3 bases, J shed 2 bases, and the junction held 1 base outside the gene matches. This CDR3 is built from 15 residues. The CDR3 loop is CASSWDRGNTGELFF. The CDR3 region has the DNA TGTGCCAGCAGCTGGGACAGGGGTAACACCGGGGAGCTGTTTTTT. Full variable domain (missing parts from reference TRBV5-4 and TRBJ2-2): ETGVTQSPTHLIKTRGQQVTLRCSSQSGHNTVSWYQQALGQGPQFIFQYYREEENGRGNFPPRFSGLQFPNYSSELNVNALELDDSALYLCASSWDRGNTGELFFGEGSRLTVL.

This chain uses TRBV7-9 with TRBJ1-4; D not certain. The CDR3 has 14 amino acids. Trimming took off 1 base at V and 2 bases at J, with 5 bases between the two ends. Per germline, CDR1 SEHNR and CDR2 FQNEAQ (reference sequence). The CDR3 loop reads CASSLGTTNEKLFF. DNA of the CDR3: TGTGCCAGCAGCTTAGGTACGACTAATGAAAAACTGTTTTTT.

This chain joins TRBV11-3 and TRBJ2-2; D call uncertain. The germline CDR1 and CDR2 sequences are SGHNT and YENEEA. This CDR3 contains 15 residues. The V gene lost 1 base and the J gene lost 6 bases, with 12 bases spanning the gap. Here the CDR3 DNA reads TGTGCCAGCAGCTTAGTCCACCAGGAAGCCGGGGAGCTGTTTTTT. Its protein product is CASSLVHQEAGELFF.

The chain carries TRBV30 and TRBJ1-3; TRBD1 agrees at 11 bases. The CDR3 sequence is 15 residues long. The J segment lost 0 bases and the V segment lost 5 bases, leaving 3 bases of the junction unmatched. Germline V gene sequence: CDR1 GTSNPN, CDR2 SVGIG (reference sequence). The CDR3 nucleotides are TGTGCCTGGGGGACAGGGGGGTACTCTGGAAACACCATATATTTT. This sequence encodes CAWGTGGYSGNTIYF.

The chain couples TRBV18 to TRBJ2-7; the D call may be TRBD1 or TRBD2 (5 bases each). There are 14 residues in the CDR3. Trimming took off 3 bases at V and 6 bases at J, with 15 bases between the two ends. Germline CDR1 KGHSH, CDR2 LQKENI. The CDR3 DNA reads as TGTGCCAGCTCACCGCCCGGGGACGCTCGCGAGCAGTACTTC. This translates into CASSPPGDAREQYF.

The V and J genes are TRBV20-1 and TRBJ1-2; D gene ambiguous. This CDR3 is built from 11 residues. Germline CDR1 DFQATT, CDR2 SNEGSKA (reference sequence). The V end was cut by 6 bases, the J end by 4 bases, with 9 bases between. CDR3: CSATVPYGYTF. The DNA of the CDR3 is TGCAGTGCAACGGTGCCCTATGGCTACACCTTC.

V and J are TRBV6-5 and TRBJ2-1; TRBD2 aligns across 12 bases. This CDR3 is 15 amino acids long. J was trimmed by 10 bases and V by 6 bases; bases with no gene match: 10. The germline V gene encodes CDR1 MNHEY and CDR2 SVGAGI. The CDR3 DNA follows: TGTGCCAGCAGCTCTAGCGGGGGGGCGAGTCAGGAGCAGTTCTTC. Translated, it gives CASSSSGGASQEQFF.

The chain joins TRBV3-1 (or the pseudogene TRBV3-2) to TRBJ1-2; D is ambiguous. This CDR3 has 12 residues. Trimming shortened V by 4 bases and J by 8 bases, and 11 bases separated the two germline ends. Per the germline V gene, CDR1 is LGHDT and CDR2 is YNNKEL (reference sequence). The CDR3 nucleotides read TGTGCCAGCAGCCGGAAATCGGGGGGCTACACCTTC. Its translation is CASSRKSGGYTF.

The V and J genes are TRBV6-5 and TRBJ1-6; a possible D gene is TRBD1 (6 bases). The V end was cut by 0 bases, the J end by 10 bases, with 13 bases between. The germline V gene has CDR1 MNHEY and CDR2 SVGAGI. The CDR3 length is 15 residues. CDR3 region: CASSYSGTSPSPLHF. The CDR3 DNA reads TGTGCCAGCAGTTACTCCGGGACATCCCCGTCACCCCTCCACTTT.

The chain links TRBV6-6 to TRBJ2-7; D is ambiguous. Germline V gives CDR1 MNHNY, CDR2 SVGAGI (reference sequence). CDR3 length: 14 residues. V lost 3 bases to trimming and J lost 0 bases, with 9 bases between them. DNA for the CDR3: TGTGCCAGCAGTTATTCCGACACCTCCTACGAGCAGTACTTC. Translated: CASSYSDTSYEQYF.

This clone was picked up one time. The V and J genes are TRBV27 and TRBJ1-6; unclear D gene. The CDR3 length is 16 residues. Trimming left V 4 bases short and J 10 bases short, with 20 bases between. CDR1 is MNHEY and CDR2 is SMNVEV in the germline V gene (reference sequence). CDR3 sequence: CASSSQLQRRVSPLHF. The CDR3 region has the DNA TGTGCCAGCAGTTCCCAACTACAGAGGAGGGTCTCACCCCTCCACTTT.

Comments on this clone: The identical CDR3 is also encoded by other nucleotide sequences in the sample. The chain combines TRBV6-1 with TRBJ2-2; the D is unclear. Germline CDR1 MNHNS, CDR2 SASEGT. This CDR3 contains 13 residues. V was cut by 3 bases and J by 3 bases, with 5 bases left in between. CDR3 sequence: CASSDRDTGELFF. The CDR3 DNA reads TGTGCCAGCAGTGACCGGGACACCGGGGAGCTGTTTTTT.

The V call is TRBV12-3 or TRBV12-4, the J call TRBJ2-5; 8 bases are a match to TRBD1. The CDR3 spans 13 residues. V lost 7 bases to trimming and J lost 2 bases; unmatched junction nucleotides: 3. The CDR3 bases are TGTGCCAGCACCCGGGACAGGCAAGAGACCCAGTACTTC. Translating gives CASTRDRQETQYF.

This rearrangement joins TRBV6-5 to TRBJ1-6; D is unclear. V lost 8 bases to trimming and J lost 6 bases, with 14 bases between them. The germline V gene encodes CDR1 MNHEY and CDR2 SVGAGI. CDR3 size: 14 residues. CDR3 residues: CASAAYHSNSPLHF. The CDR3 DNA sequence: TGTGCCAGCGCAGCATACCACAGTAATTCACCCCTCCACTTT.

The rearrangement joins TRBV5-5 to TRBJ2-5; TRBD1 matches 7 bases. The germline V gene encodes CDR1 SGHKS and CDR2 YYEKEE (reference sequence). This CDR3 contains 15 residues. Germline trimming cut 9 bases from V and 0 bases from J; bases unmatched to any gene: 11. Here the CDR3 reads CATRTQGLYQETQYF. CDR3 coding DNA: TGTGCCACCCGGACACAGGGGCTGTACCAAGAGACCCAGTACTTC. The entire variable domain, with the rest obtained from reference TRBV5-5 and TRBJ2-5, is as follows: DAGVTQSPTHLIKTRGQQVTLRCSPISGHKSVSWYQQVLGQGPQFIFQYYEKEERGRGNFPDRFSARQFPNYSSELNVNALLLGDSALYLCATRTQGLYQETQYFGPGTRLLVL.

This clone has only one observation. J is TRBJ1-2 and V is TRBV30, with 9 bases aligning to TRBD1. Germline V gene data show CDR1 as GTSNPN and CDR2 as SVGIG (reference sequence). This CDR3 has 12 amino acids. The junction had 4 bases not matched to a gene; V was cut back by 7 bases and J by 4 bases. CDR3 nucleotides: TGTGCCTACACAGGGGGCGGCTATGGCTACACCTTC. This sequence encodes CAYTGGGYGYTF.

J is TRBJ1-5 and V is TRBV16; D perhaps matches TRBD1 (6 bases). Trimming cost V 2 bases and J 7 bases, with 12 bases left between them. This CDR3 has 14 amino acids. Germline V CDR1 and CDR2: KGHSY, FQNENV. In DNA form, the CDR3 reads TGTGCCAGCAGCCAAGGATCAGGGGACCAGCCCCAGCATTTT. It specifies CASSQGSGDQPQHF. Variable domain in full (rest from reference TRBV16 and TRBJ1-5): GEEVAQTPKHLVRGEGQKAKLYCAPIKGHSYVFWYQQVLKNEFKFLISFQNENVFDETGMPKERFSAKCLPNSPCSLEIQATKLEDSAVYFCASSQGSGDQPQHFGDGTRLSIL.

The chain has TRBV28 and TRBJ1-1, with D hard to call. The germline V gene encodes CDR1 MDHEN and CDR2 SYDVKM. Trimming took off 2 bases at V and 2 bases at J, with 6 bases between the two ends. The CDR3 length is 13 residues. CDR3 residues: CASSLIRNTEAFF. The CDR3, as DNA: TGTGCCAGCAGTTTAATACGCAACACTGAAGCTTTCTTT. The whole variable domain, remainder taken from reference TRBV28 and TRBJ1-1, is DVKVTQSSRYLVKRTGEKVFLECVQDMDHENMFWYRQDPGLGLRLIYFSYDVKMKEKGDIPEGYSVSREKKERFSLILESASTNQTSMYLCASSLIRNTEAFFGQGTRLTVV.